Listed here is a single T cell receptor (beta chain). What it recognizes is unknown. Clones were read by immunoSEQ multiplex PCR, and TCRdb kept only the in-frame ones, dropping some. Of 20,000 to 25,000 clones in the sample, approximately 90% were seen once. This entry belongs to a study of T cells after posttransplantation cyclophosphamide. Whole-study findings and limits: Later post-transplant blood repertoires were often dominated by donor CD8+ memory clones. Skin or GI-infiltrating T cells shared few TRB sequences with blood. Recipient CMV seropositivity and CMV reactivation strongly tracked TRB clonality.

Methotrexate plus calcineurin inhibitor accompanied controls' myeloablative marrow transplants; sampling was 1 year later. Germline V gene data show CDR1 as KGHSH and CDR2 as LQKENI. The CDR3 has 16 residues. The V end was cut by 0 bases, the J end by 5 bases, with 14 bases between. The material sequenced was PBMCs, taken just over 350 days after allogeneic stem cell transplant with calcineurin inhibitor and methotrexate. The clonotype comes from a female patient between 30 and 39 years old who received an allogeneic stem cell transplant from an unrelated donor, was CMV-positive, and had acute and chronic GVHD. The T cells may partly be graft donor cells. This chain joins TRBV18 and TRBJ2-4; D unresolved. The CDR3 protein is CASSPPTPGSQNIQYF. Here the CDR3 DNA reads TGTGCCAGCTCACCACCGACCCCAGGTTCCCAAAACATTCAGTACTTC. Drawing the rest from reference TRBV18 and TRBJ2-4, the complete variable domain is NAGVMQNPRHLVRRRGQEARLRCSPMKGHSHVYWYRQLPEEGLKFMVYLQKENIIDESGMPKERFSAEFPKEGPSILRIQQVVRGDSAAYFCASSPPTPGSQNIQYFGAGTRLSVL.